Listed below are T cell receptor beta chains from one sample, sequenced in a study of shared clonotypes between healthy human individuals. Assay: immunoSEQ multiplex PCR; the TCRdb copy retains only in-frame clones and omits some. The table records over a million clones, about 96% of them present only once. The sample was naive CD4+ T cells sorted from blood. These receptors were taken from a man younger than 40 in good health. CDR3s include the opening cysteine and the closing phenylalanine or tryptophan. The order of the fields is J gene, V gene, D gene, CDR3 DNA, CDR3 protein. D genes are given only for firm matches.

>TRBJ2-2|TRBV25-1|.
TGTGCCAGCAGAGCGACAAAATCGGGACGGAACACCGGGGAGCTGTTTTTT
CASRATKSGRNTGELFF
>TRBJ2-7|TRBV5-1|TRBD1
TGCGCCAGCAGCTTGTGGGACAGGGGACCCTACGAGCAGTACTTC
CASSLWDRGPYEQYF
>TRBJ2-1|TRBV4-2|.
TGTGCCAGCAGCCTAGCTCTCCCCCCGGGAGTGAATGAGCAGTTCTTC
CASSLALPPGVNEQFF
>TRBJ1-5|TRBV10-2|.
TGCGCCAGCAGTGAGTATTTTTATCAGCCCCAGCATTTT
CASSEYFYQPQHF
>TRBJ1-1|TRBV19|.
TGTGCCAGTAGTACTGGAGGGACGGTGAACACTGAAGCTTTCTTT
CASSTGGTVNTEAFF
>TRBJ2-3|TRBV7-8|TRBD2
TGTGCCAGCACCGAAGCGGGCGCGGGAGGGAGACATACGCAGTATTTT
CASTEAGAGGRHTQYF
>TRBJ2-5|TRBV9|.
TGTGCCAGCAGCGTAGCCGGGAGTGTCCCAGAGACCCAGTACTTC
CASSVAGSVPETQYF
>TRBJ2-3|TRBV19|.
TGTGCCAGTAGTATCAGCACAGATACGCAGTATTTT
CASSISTDTQYF
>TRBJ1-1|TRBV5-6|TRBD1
TGTGCCAGCAGCACCCGGACAGGGTTCAACAATGAAGCTTTCTTT
CASSTRTGFNNEAFF
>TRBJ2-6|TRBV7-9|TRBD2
TGTGCCAGCAGCGCCGCAGGCGGGAGGGGAACCTCTGGGGCCAACGTCCTGACTTTC
CASSAAGGRGTSGANVLTF
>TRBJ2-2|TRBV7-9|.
TGTGCCAGCAGCTTATCACGGAACACCGGGGAGCTGTTTTTT
CASSLSRNTGELFF
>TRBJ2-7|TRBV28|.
TGTGCCAGCAGTCCCCCAGGACCTGCCGTAGACGAGCAGTACTTC
CASSPPGPAVDEQYF
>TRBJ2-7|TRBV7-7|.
TGTGCCAGCAGTCAAAGTCCAGGGAAGTGGCAGTACTTC
CASSQSPGKWQYF
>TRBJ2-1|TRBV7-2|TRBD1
TGTGCCAGCAGCTTAGCAGGGGGCGCATGGAATGAGCAGTTCTTC
CASSLAGGAWNEQFF